This T cell receptor (beta chain) was documented in a study of T cells in Graves' hyperthyroidism and ophthalmopathy (dated by TCRdb to the late 2010s). A note on the overall study: Peripheral blood was collected at initial diagnosis, before any treatment. Prospective prediction of ophthalmopathy was tested in an independent validation cohort consisting of some 18 hyperthyroidism patients and some 15 patients who later progressed to ophthalmopathy. After sampling, hyperthyroidism patients received methimazole starting at 30 mg daily, and ophthalmopathy patients received high-dose intravenous methylprednisolone. The paper describes TCR Vbeta CDR3 sequencing of some 130 peripheral blood samples, made up of about 41 ophthalmopathy patients, around 78 hyperthyroidism patients and about 17 progressor patients. In more than 5 Graves' hyperthyroidism patients, the study also compared T-cell repertoires from thyroid tissue with T-cell repertoires from blood. For training and testing, the roughly 93 patients in the discovery cohort were randomly divided in a 7:3 ratio. A discovery cohort of roughly 100 patients, 43 with Graves' ophthalmopathy and 55 to 65 with stable Graves' hyperthyroidism, was used to find distinguishing TCR V-J signatures.

Ophthalmopathy patients had moderately to severely active disease, with a Clinical Activity Score of 3 or more, a NOSPECS grade of 4 or more, and a disease duration of less than 3 months. Any patient with an uncontrolled infection, another autoimmune disease, pregnancy or lactation was excluded. Clinical symptoms, serum thyroxine and TRAb, thyroid ultrasound, and orbital computed tomography formed the basis for the diagnoses. Ficoll-Paque density gradient centrifugation was used to isolate PBMCs from about 9 ml of fresh peripheral blood. Trizol reagent was used to extract total RNA, and RNA quality was then checked on an Agilent 2100 Bioanalyzer. General conclusions and limits of the study: Ophthalmopathy was separated from stable hyperthyroidism by a 13 V-J signature model, with around 90% sensitivity and about 81% specificity obtained in cross-validation and 80%/75% obtained in testing. Sample size was not statistically predetermined, and blinding of investigators to group allocation was not performed. During validation, the model predicted progression to ophthalmopathy a median of approximately 6 months ahead of onset, with 60% to 71% sensitivity and about 75% specificity. Most expanded thyroid clonotypes (frequency above 0.001) were also detected in blood, a finding suggesting that blood repertoires may reflect thyroid immune responses.

Inclusive of the bounding cysteine and phenylalanine, the CDR3 is 16 residues long. This entry keeps only the CDR3 DNA: 48 bases, framed from base 1. Relative to germline, V is missing 9 bases and J is missing 2 bases, with 11 bases of the junction outside any gene match. The germline V gene (reference sequence) provides CDR1 LNHDA and CDR2 SQIVND. The TCR beta CDR3 regions were amplified from RNA transcripts. For the first round of RT-PCR on the TCR CDR3, the HTBI primer set was used together with the Qiagen OneStep RT-PCR kit. Libraries were constructed in a second round of multiplex PCR, after which size selection and purification were carried out. Paired-end sequencing of the libraries was performed with 100 bp reads on an Illumina HiSeq2000. In the original analysis: SOAPnuke was used to process the raw data, removing reads that contained adapters or uncalled bases, had a mean Phred below 15, or lacked an exact match to the constant primer or identifier. COPE v1.2.5 was used to merge the high-quality paired reads, and each unique nucleotide sequence was defined as a clonotype. Clonotypes were aligned to IMGT TRBV, TRBD and TRBJ reference segments using MiTCR v1.1. The analysis included only V-J combinations with a frequency above 0.0001, which together covered around 99% of the repertoires. A TCS score was defined as the ratio between F50 (clonal expansion) and ExV (chaos), using BLOSUM62-based TCRdist between CDR3 peptides within each V-J. Welch's t-statistics and random forest reduced just over 500 V-J features to roughly 13, which were used in a naive Bayes classifier (R e1071). The similarity between thyroid and blood repertoires was quantified using the Morisita-Horn index. In TCRdb, the public reads were trimmed at Q25 with fastp and aligned with MiXCR, with productive beta chains retained. Identical CDR3 protein sequences are pooled into one entry, listed with their most common genes and DNA. V and J calls and clone size were set by TCRdb, not the authors. This sample comprises fewer than 650,000 distinct CDR3 sequences, approximately 15% of them detected only once. The top ten clonotypes cover approximately 4.3% of the sample.

This clonotype was counted at least ten times. Its cognate antigen has yet to be identified. Nothing much larger sits one base from this clone, and base qualities are not available. The clonotype originates from a woman in her thirties or forties with Graves' ophthalmopathy. The material sequenced was blood. The V and J genes are TRBV19 and TRBJ2-7, with TRBD1 identical over 12 junction bases. The nucleotide sequence is TGTGCCAGCTCTACCGCGGGACAGGGGGCAACCTACGAGCAGTACTTC. Its protein is CASSTAGQGATYEQYF.